These 11 T cell receptor beta chains were all obtained from the same sample, sequenced in a study of T cell changes during pregnancy in multiple sclerosis. Here immunoSEQ multiplex PCR was the method, and the copy in TCRdb shows in-frame clones only, minus some. The sample yields under 75,000 clones, approximately 90% seen once. The input for sequencing was peripheral blood, taken in the third trimester of pregnancy. Every receptor here comes from a female donor in good health, enrolled as a control in a pregnancy study.

The chain recombines TRBV6-1 with TRBJ1-6; 7 bases are shared with TRBD1. The germline gives CDR1 MNHNS, CDR2 SASEGT. After removal of 6 bases from V and 8 bases from J, the junction contained 4 bases not matched to a gene. The CDR3 is 13 residues long. The CDR3 bases are TGTGCCAGCAGGGAGACAGGGTATTCACCCCTCCACTTT. Translation: CASRETGYSPLHF.

The chain combines TRBV11-2 with TRBJ1-4, with D maybe TRBD1 (6 bases). Germline CDR1 and CDR2: SGHAT and FQNNGV. Trimming removed 1 base from V and 8 bases from J, with 14 bases in between. This CDR3 has 15 amino acids. CDR3 in amino acids: CASSLGAGVGEKLFF. CDR3 DNA sequence: TGTGCCAGCAGCTTAGGGGCAGGGGTTGGCGAAAAACTGTTTTTT.

This chain links TRBV5-1 with TRBJ2-2; D is undetermined. CDR1 is SGHRS, CDR2 YFSETQ, per germline. The CDR3 covers 14 residues. Trimming removed 0 bases from V and 2 bases from J, with 5 bases in between. The CDR3, as DNA: TGCGCCAGCAGCTTGGTGCGTAACACCGGGGAGCTGTTTTTT. Translating gives CASSLVRNTGELFF.

The chain is built from TRBV5-3 and TRBJ1-5; possibly TRBD1 for D (5 bases). TRBV5-3 has ORF status, its function being uncertain. V lost 1 base to trimming and J lost 0 bases, with 8 bases between them. The CDR3 is 15 amino acids. CDR3 DNA: TGTGCCAGAAGCTTGCAGGGATGTAGCAATCAGCCCCAGCATTTT. Translation: CARSLQGCSNQPQHF.

The chain employs TRBV5-6 and TRBJ2-4; D gene unclear. The CDR3 runs 13 residues. CDR1 SGHDT and CDR2 YYEEEE come from the germline V gene. Trimming removed 6 bases from V and 8 bases from J, with 15 bases in between. The DNA of the CDR3 is TGTGCCAGCATCTCCAAGAGCGCGGACATTCAGTACTTC. Protein sequence: CASISKSADIQYF. Complete variable domain (other parts from reference TRBV5-6 and TRBJ2-4): DAGVTQSPTHLIKTRGQQVTLRCSPKSGHDTVSWYQQALGQGPQFIFQYYEEEERQRGNFPDRFSGHQFPNYSSELNVNALLLGDSALYLCASISKSADIQYFGAGTRLSVL.

The chain links TRBV28 to TRBJ1-5; D perhaps matches TRBD1 (5 bases). This CDR3 spans 16 amino acids. Trimming shortened V by 9 bases and J by 4 bases, and 22 bases separated the two germline ends. Germline values: CDR1 MDHEN, CDR2 SYDVKM. The CDR3 is CASRSAGGTRNQPQHF. In DNA form, the CDR3 reads TGTGCCAGTAGATCTGCGGGGGGTACTAGGAATCAGCCCCAGCATTTT.

This clone was picked up one time. The chain carries TRBV6-6 and TRBJ2-2; 9 bases line up with TRBD2. Germline V lookup: CDR1 MNHNY, CDR2 SVGAGI (reference sequence). V shed 4 bases and J 8 bases; nucleotides not matched to a gene: 8. This CDR3 spans 15 amino acids. The chain's CDR3 is CASSFGLAGLGELFF. The DNA of the CDR3 is TGTGCCAGCAGTTTTGGGCTAGCGGGGCTGGGGGAGCTGTTTTTT.

The rearrangement uses TRBV19 and TRBJ1-4, with D possibly TRBD1 on 5 matching bases. V dropped 3 bases and J dropped 0 bases, with 11 bases sitting between them. The CDR3 is made up of 16 amino acids. CDR1 LNHDA and CDR2 SQIVND come from the germline V gene (reference sequence). Here the CDR3 reads CASSIGRTTTNEKLFF. CDR3 DNA: TGTGCCAGTAGTATCGGACGGACAACAACTAATGAAAAACTGTTTTTT.

This clone was recorded once. This sequence joins TRBV6-1 and TRBJ2-7, with 9 bases that match TRBD1. The V gene end was trimmed by 1 base and the J gene end by 3 bases; junction bases not matched to a gene: 1. CDR1 and CDR2 from the germline V gene are MNHNS and SASEGT. The CDR3 is made up of 14 amino acids. The CDR3 loop is CASSEGTGVYEQYF. The CDR3 coding sequence is TGTGCCAGCAGTGAAGGGACAGGGGTCTACGAGCAGTACTTC.

The chain combines TRBV5-4 with TRBJ2-3, with TRBD2 matching 8 bases. The germline gives CDR1 SGHNT, CDR2 YYREEE (reference sequence). The CDR3 spans 16 residues. Trimming at V came to 3 bases and at J to 0 bases, leaving 6 bases not matched to a gene. As DNA, the CDR3 is TGTGCCAGCAGCTCGCCTGGCGGGGGGAGCACAGATACGCAGTATTTT. Translated, it gives CASSSPGGGSTDTQYF.

This rearrangement joins TRBV6-4 to TRBJ2-1; D possibly corresponds to TRBD2 (6 bases). The germline V gene encodes CDR1 MRHNA and CDR2 SNTAGT. The CDR3 extends over 14 amino acids. V was cut by 3 bases and J by 10 bases, with 16 bases left in between. This CDR3 reads CASSEGGPTSEQFF. CDR3 DNA sequence: TGTGCCAGCAGTGAGGGGGGACCCACCTCAGAGCAGTTCTTC.